This TCR beta chain appears in the sequencing data of a study of blood T cell repertoires in COVID-19. Looking at the study overall: Acute and convalescent COVID-19 specimens originated in the United States, Italy and Spain. In each case, the material was cDNA or gDNA derived from T cells, B-cell-depleted T cells, or PBMCs.

In the original analysis: By means of reference gene primer amplification, nucleated cell counts were estimated. Sequencing was performed with immunoSEQ multiplex PCR; in TCRdb, only in-frame clones are kept and a portion is missing. V and J calls and clone size are copied from that table; D and trimming were computed from the DNA. Among around 96,000 clones listed, 90% to 95% were seen once. V lost 7 bases to trimming and J lost 1 base, with 13 bases between them. Per germline, CDR1 MRHNA and CDR2 SNTAGT. The CDR3 covers 14 residues. In its sample, this clone was seen once. The chain joins TRBV6-4 to TRBJ1-1; no definite D call. The sequenced sample consisted of peripheral blood. The clonotype comes from a human donor with active COVID-19. The donor label of this sample is uncertain. In DNA form, the CDR3 reads TGTGCCAGCACCCCTGGAGAGGGGAACACTGAAGCTTTCTTT. It yields the protein CASTPGEGNTEAFF.